A single sample is the source of the 14 T cell receptor beta chains below, sequenced in a study of T cell clonotyping in hematopoietic cell transplantation. Time point specified: recipient sample about 28 days before transplant, after cytoreduction. Libraries were prepared by immunoSEQ multiplex PCR; TCRdb keeps only in-frame clonotypes and omits some of them. This sample has tens of thousands of clones, with 96% found just once. Sample: peripheral blood mononuclear cells, taken before stem cell transplant. The receptor set was obtained from a woman in her forties or fifties with acute myeloid leukemia. Some clones in this sample may be carry-over from other donors' samples.

V is TRBV12-5 and J is TRBJ2-5, with 7 bases fitting TRBD2. Per the germline V gene, CDR1 is LGHNT and CDR2 is FRNRAP. V lost 1 base to trimming and J lost 2 bases; unmatched junction nucleotides: 4. The CDR3 extends over 15 amino acids. The CDR3 spells CASGLERGGQETQYF. The CDR3 nucleotides read TGTGCTAGTGGTTTGGAGCGGGGAGGGCAAGAGACCCAGTACTTC.

The V gene is TRBV7-8, the J gene TRBJ2-2; 9 bases match TRBD2. The CDR3 covers 15 residues. The trim removed 4 bases at V and 6 bases at J, leaving 6 bases unmatched. CDR1 and CDR2 (germline): SGHVS, FQNEAQ. The CDR3 loop reads CASSSRTSEAGELFF. CDR3 coding DNA: TGTGCCAGCAGCTCCCGGACTAGCGAGGCCGGGGAGCTGTTTTTT.

The rearrangement joins TRBV5-1 to TRBJ1-1, with 8 bases aligning to TRBD1. CDR1 SGHRS and CDR2 YFSETQ come from the germline V gene. V dropped 4 bases and J dropped 1; count of bases not matched to a gene: 3. The CDR3 extends over 14 amino acids. CDR3 protein: CASSQGQENTEAFF. CDR3 in DNA: TGCGCCAGCAGCCAGGGACAGGAGAACACTGAAGCTTTCTTT.

The chain couples TRBV2 to TRBJ1-3; tentatively, D is TRBD1 (6 bases). The V end was cut by 4 bases, the J end by 5 bases, with 12 bases between. The CDR3 is made up of 14 amino acids. The germline gives CDR1 SNHLY, CDR2 FYNNEI. CDR3 nucleotide sequence: TGTGCCAGCAGTGCGAATCAGGGGCGAAACACCATATATTTT. Translated, it gives CASSANQGRNTIYF.

The chain couples TRBV11-1 to TRBJ2-2; perhaps TRBD2 as D (6 bases). Germline values: CDR1 SGHAT, CDR2 FQDESV (reference sequence). The CDR3 covers 14 residues. Trimming left V 10 bases short and J 0 bases short, with 12 bases between. The CDR3 protein is CATKGTSNTGELFF. CDR3 bases: TGTGCCACCAAGGGGACTTCGAACACCGGGGAGCTGTTTTTT.

V usage is TRBV30 and J usage is TRBJ1-1; D gene uncertain. Germline loops: CDR1 GTSNPN, CDR2 SVGIG (reference sequence). This CDR3 comprises 15 residues. V lost 0 bases and J 1 base, leaving 12 bases between the germline ends. CDR3 region: CAWSVSGRGNTEAFF. The CDR3 DNA follows: TGTGCCTGGAGTGTTTCCGGACGGGGGAACACTGAAGCTTTCTTT.

J is TRBJ1-1 and V is TRBV6-1, with 7 bases identical to TRBD1. The germline CDR1 and CDR2 sequences are MNHNS and SASEGT. This CDR3 spans 15 amino acids. V lost 6 bases to trimming and J lost 1 base; unmatched junction nucleotides: 8. CDR3 sequence (DNA): TGTGCCAGCAGGGAACCGACAGGGAGGAACACTGAAGCTTTCTTT. It codes for CASREPTGRNTEAFF.

V is TRBV28 and J is TRBJ2-7; TRBD1 matches at 7 bases. V was pared by 2 bases and J by 4 bases, with 11 bases of the junction left unmatched. The CDR3 sequence is 16 residues long. Per germline, CDR1 MDHEN and CDR2 SYDVKM. CDR3 sequence (DNA): TGTGCCAGCAGTTTACCCCCCCGGACAGGCGATTACGAGCAGTACTTC. Amino acid sequence: CASSLPPRTGDYEQYF.

The V call is TRBV25-1, the J call TRBJ2-5; D is undetermined. The V and J ends lost 6 bases and 5 bases respectively, with 16 bases between them. CDR1 is MGHDK, CDR2 SYGVNS, per germline. This CDR3 is 14 amino acids long. Written as DNA, the CDR3 is TGTGCCAGCAGCCGGCGGTTGGGTTCCGAGACCCAGTACTTC. Protein product: CASSRRLGSETQYF.

V is TRBV6-1 and J is TRBJ1-1; D is ambiguous. The CDR3 runs 11 residues. Looked up from germline, CDR1 is MNHNS and CDR2 is SASEGT. V was cut by 5 bases and J by 7 bases, with 8 bases left in between. In DNA, the CDR3 is TGTGCCAGCAGTTTAGGGATTGAAGCTTTCTTT. Protein: CASSLGIEAFF.

The chain recombines TRBV6-5 with TRBJ1-1; weak D call: TRBD1 (6 bases). The CDR3 contains 14 residues. V was trimmed by 3 bases and J by 4 bases, leaving 12 bases between them. CDR1 MNHEY and CDR2 SVGAGI come from the germline V gene. The CDR3 region has the DNA TGTGCCAGCAGTTATGACGGAGGGGGCACTGAAGCTTTCTTT. Translation gives CASSYDGGGTEAFF.

V usage is TRBV13 and J usage is TRBJ2-7; TRBD2 matches 8 bases. The germline CDR1 and CDR2 sequences are PRHDT and FYEKMQ (reference sequence). The trim removed 5 bases at V and 3 bases at J, leaving 3 bases unmatched. The CDR3 has 13 amino acids. The CDR3 DNA reads TGTGCCAGCAGCGGAGCGGGGGTCTACGAGCAGTACTTC. Protein product: CASSGAGVYEQYF. Together with reference TRBV13 and TRBJ2-7, the CDR3 gives the full variable domain: AAGVIQSPRHLIKEKRETATLKCYPIPRHDTVYWYQQGPGQDPQFLISFYEKMQSDKGSIPDRFSAQQFSDYHSELNMSSLELGDSALYFCASSGAGVYEQYFGPGTRLTVT.

The chain combines TRBV10-3 with TRBJ2-4; a weak D match, TRBD1 (5 bases). Germline CDR1 reads ENHRY; CDR2 reads SYGVKD. The CDR3 has 16 residues. V lost 0 bases and J lost 1, with 10 bases in between. The CDR3: CAISESGQGAKNIQYF. DNA of the CDR3: TGTGCCATCAGTGAGTCTGGCCAGGGTGCCAAAAACATTCAGTACTTC.

V is TRBV28 and J is TRBJ2-7; possible D gene TRBD1, 6 bases. Per the germline V gene, CDR1 is MDHEN and CDR2 is SYDVKM. The V end was cut by 6 bases, the J end by 9 bases, with 27 bases between. CDR3 size: 16 residues. Here the CDR3 DNA reads TGTGCCAGCAGACGGGGTATGGGCAGCCCCGCAGGGGTGCAGTACTTC. Its translation is CASRRGMGSPAGVQYF.